A single sample gave rise to the 24 T cell receptor beta chains below, sequenced in a study of OX40 agonist ivuxolimab in advanced cancers. Data came from immunoSEQ multiplex PCR; TCRdb stores just in-frame clones and leaves some out. The data hold tens of thousands of clones, with around 80% observed a single time. The sample here was CD4+ or CD8+ T cells sorted from blood, taken in a trial of the OX40 agonist ivuxolimab. The receptors were sampled from an adult with an advanced solid tumor such as melanoma, head and neck, liver or kidney cancer.

V usage is TRBV10-3 and J usage is TRBJ2-1; the match to TRBD1 covers 8 bases. The CDR3 runs 14 residues. J was trimmed by 3 bases and V by 4 bases; bases with no gene match: 2. Germline loops: CDR1 ENHRY, CDR2 SYGVKD. The chain's CDR3 is CAISGTGYYNEQFF. CDR3 nucleotide sequence: TGTGCCATCAGTGGGACAGGGTACTACAATGAGCAGTTCTTC.

The rearrangement uses TRBV27 and TRBJ1-1, with a possible D match to TRBD1 (5 bases). The CDR3 totals 14 residues. V lost 10 bases and J 12 bases, leaving 27 bases between the germline ends. The V gene's germline CDR1 is MNHEY and CDR2 SMNVEV (reference sequence). The DNA of the CDR3 is TGTGCCACCTGCATGGGGAGCCACTCCAGGGAAACTTTCTTT. Amino acids: CATCMGSHSRETFF.

The chain employs TRBV11-2 and TRBJ2-2; 10 bases line up with TRBD2. V trimming: 10 bases; J trimming: 4 bases; junction bases outside the gene matches: 9. In germline, CDR1 is SGHAT, CDR2 FQNNGV. The CDR3 sequence is 15 residues long. The CDR3, as DNA: TGTGCCACGGAACTAGCGGGAATGAGCACCGGGGAGCTGTTTTTT. It translates to CATELAGMSTGELFF.

J is TRBJ2-7 and V is TRBV18; no reliable D call. Trimming shortened V by 4 bases and J by 3 bases, and 7 bases separated the two germline ends. CDR1 KGHSH and CDR2 LQKENI come from the germline V gene. The CDR3 spans 12 residues. The chain's CDR3 is CASSLEFYEQYF. CDR3 sequence (DNA): TGTGCCAGCTCACTGGAGTTCTACGAGCAGTACTTC.

This chain uses TRBV4-3 with TRBJ2-7; the match to TRBD2 covers 9 bases. The J segment lost 4 bases and the V segment lost 5 bases, leaving 9 bases of the junction unmatched. From germline, CDR1 is LGHNA and CDR2 YSLEER. The CDR3 is 15 amino acids. The CDR3 sequence is CASSLGGAGGYEQYF. CDR3 bases: TGCGCCAGCAGCTTGGGGGGAGCGGGGGGTTACGAGCAGTACTTC.

This CDR3 is CASSPLTGSRIETQYF. In nucleotides, the CDR3 is TGTGCCAGCAGTCCCTTGACAGGGTCGCGCATTGAGACCCAGTACTTC. The chain couples TRBV2 to TRBJ2-5; 7 nucleotides agree with TRBD1. From germline, CDR1 is SNHLY and CDR2 FYNNEI. CDR3 length: 16 amino acids. V trimming: 5 bases; J trimming: 5 bases; junction bases outside the gene matches: 14. The variable domain in full, with the rest retrieved from reference TRBV2 and TRBJ2-5, is EPEVTQTPSHQVTQMGQEVILRCVPISNHLYFYWYRQILGQKVEFLVSFYNNEISEKSEIFDDQFSVERPDGSNFTLKIRSTKLEDSAMYFCASSPLTGSRIETQYFGPGTRLLVL.

The rearrangement uses TRBV7-9 and TRBJ2-3, with unresolved D. The germline CDR1 and CDR2 sequences are SEHNR and FQNEAQ (reference sequence). V was shortened by 3 bases and J by 6 bases, with 7 bases between the two germline ends. This CDR3 comprises 12 residues. CDR3 in amino acids: CASSLYKDTQYF. The CDR3 DNA sequence: TGTGCCAGCAGCTTGTACAAGGATACGCAGTATTTT.

The V call is TRBV5-4, the J call TRBJ2-3, with 12 nucleotides matching TRBD2. CDR1 and CDR2 from the germline V gene are SGHNT and YYREEE (reference sequence). The CDR3 runs 15 residues. V trimming: 1 base; J trimming: 7 bases; junction bases outside the gene matches: 4. The chain's CDR3 is CASSLRLAGVNTQYF. For the CDR3, the DNA is TGTGCCAGCAGCTTGCGACTAGCGGGAGTGAATACGCAGTATTTT.

The rearrangement links TRBV9 to TRBJ2-1; no firm D call. This CDR3 region has 14 residues. Germline CDR1 SGDLS, CDR2 YYNGEE. V was clipped by 0 bases and J by 6 bases, with 10 bases between them. CDR3 in amino acids: CASSVGPSTNEQFF. DNA for the CDR3: TGTGCCAGCAGCGTAGGGCCAAGTACCAATGAGCAGTTCTTC.

Points on this clone: One junction end disagrees with the germline gene, perhaps due to a read error. This chain uses TRBV10-3 with TRBJ2-7, with D hard to call. The CDR3 has 13 amino acids. CDR1 and CDR2 (germline): ENHRY, SYGVKD. The CDR3 spells CAITETLSYEQYF. Written as DNA, the CDR3 is TGTGCCATCACTGAGACTCTTTCCTACGAGCAGTACTTC.

This chain links TRBV11-2 with TRBJ2-3, with D maybe TRBD1 (5 bases). The CDR3 is 13 amino acids. Germline V gene data show CDR1 as SGHAT and CDR2 as FQNNGV. The germline V and J ends were trimmed by 4 bases and 2 bases, with 7 bases remaining between them. In DNA form, the CDR3 reads TGTGCCAGCAGCTGGACAACCACAGATACGCAGTATTTT. Encoded protein: CASSWTTTDTQYF.

The chain is built from TRBV5-1 and TRBJ1-2; 9 bases line up with TRBD1. From germline, CDR1 is SGHRS and CDR2 YFSETQ. Germline trimming cut 4 bases from V and 2 bases from J; bases unmatched to any gene: 6. The CDR3 consists of 15 residues. DNA of the CDR3: TGCGCCAGCAGCGCGACAGGGGGGAAAAACTATGGCTACACCTTC. As protein: CASSATGGKNYGYTF.

V usage is TRBV11-2 and J usage is TRBJ2-7, with D unresolved. The length of the CDR3 is 15 residues. Trimming left V 0 bases short and J 0 bases short, with 9 bases between. Looked up from germline, CDR1 is SGHAT and CDR2 is FQNNGV. The chain's CDR3 is CASSLDLVVSYEQYF. Written as DNA, the CDR3 is TGTGCCAGCAGCTTAGATCTCGTGGTCTCCTACGAGCAGTACTTC.

By sample share, this clone is medium-sized (0.01 to 0.1%). The chain uses TRBV2 and TRBJ1-2, with D tentatively TRBD1 (6 bases). The CDR3 length is 12 residues. V was pared by 9 bases and J by 7 bases, with 15 bases between. Germline V lookup: CDR1 SNHLY, CDR2 FYNNEI. The DNA of the CDR3 is TGTGCCAGTAAGAGGGGGGAACGTGGCTACACCTTC. Encoded protein: CASKRGERGYTF.

In its sample, this clone was seen once. The V call is TRBV19, the J call TRBJ1-5; D is ambiguous. Germline loops: CDR1 LNHDA, CDR2 SQIVND (reference sequence). The CDR3 sequence is 17 residues long. Trimming removed 4 bases from V and 4 bases from J, with 20 bases in between. CDR3 protein: CASSSVRRPEGNQPQHF. The CDR3 DNA reads as TGTGCCAGTAGTAGTGTCCGCAGGCCTGAAGGTAATCAGCCCCAGCATTTT.

This clone was recorded only once. The chain links TRBV5-8 to TRBJ1-4; 7 positions agree with TRBD1. CDR3 length: 16 residues. Germline loops: CDR1 SGHTS, CDR2 YDEGEE. Trimming removed 1 base from V and 0 bases from J; junction bases left unmatched: 3. CDR3 residues: CASSLFQGATNEKLFF. CDR3 in DNA: TGTGCCAGCAGCTTGTTCCAGGGGGCAACTAATGAAAAACTGTTTTTT. The whole variable domain, remainder taken from reference TRBV5-8 and TRBJ1-4, is EAGVTQSPTHLIKTRGQQATLRCSPISGHTSVYWYQQALGLGLQFLLWYDEGEERNRGNFPPRFSGRQFPNYSSELNVNALELEDSALYLCASSLFQGATNEKLFFGSGTQLSVL.

V gene TRBV27 combines with J gene TRBJ1-2; 8 nucleotides line up with TRBD1. The CDR3 loop spans 16 amino acids. The ends lost 0 bases at V and 6 bases at J; junction bases unmatched: 9. Looked up from germline, CDR1 is MNHEY and CDR2 is SMNVEV (reference sequence). As DNA, the CDR3 is TGTGCCAGCAGTTTATCGCAAGACAGGGGAGGTGATGGCTACACCTTC. Its protein is CASSLSQDRGGDGYTF.

V gene TRBV6-1 combines with J gene TRBJ1-2; maybe TRBD1 (5 bases). This CDR3 contains 17 residues. Looked up from germline, CDR1 is MNHNS and CDR2 is SASEGT. Trimming left V 2 bases short and J 4 bases short, with 20 bases between. In nucleotides, the CDR3 is TGTGCCAGCAGTGAACTGGCAGGACATAATCCCGTCTATGGCTACACCTTC. Amino acid sequence: CASSELAGHNPVYGYTF.

This clone came up once. The chain combines TRBV4-2 with TRBJ1-2, with 10 bases that match TRBD1. The length of the CDR3 is 18 residues. Trimming took 1 base from V and 2 from J; bases not matched to a gene: 10. Germline CDR1 is LGHNA and CDR2 is YNFKEQ. CDR3 amino acids: CASSQVPRQGATNYGYTF. The DNA of the CDR3 is TGTGCCAGCAGCCAAGTCCCGAGACAGGGGGCGACGAACTATGGCTACACCTTC.

In its sample, this clone is large. The rearrangement joins TRBV10-3 to TRBJ1-4, with D unclear. Germline CDR1 ENHRY, CDR2 SYGVKD. This CDR3 region has 15 residues. V shed 0 bases and J shed 5 bases, with 10 bases lying between them. The CDR3 DNA is TGTGCCATCAGTGAGTCTCAAGTCCCCAATGAAAAACTGTTTTTT. Its protein is CAISESQVPNEKLFF.

A single count supports this clone. V usage is TRBV18 and J usage is TRBJ2-7; 8 bases map to TRBD1. The CDR3 sequence is 15 residues long. With V trimmed by 5 bases and J by 1 base, 7 bases remained unmatched. The V gene's germline CDR1 is KGHSH and CDR2 LQKENI. The CDR3 region is CASSTGQGVSYEQYF. CDR3 in DNA: TGTGCCAGCTCAACTGGACAGGGTGTTTCCTACGAGCAGTACTTC. Full variable domain (outside the CDR3, taken from reference TRBV18 and TRBJ2-7): NAGVMQNPRHLVRRRGQEARLRCSPMKGHSHVYWYRQLPEEGLKFMVYLQKENIIDESGMPKERFSAEFPKEGPSILRIQQVVRGDSAAYFCASSTGQGVSYEQYFGPGTRLTVT.

The gene calls are TRBV7-7 and TRBJ2-5, with TRBD1 matching over 12 bases. The DNA end favors TRBJ2-7, so the J call may be wrong. Looked up from germline, CDR1 is SSHAT and CDR2 is FNYEAQ (reference sequence). This CDR3 region has 14 residues. For the CDR3, the DNA is TGTGCCAGCAGCTTGGGACAGGGGGCTTACGAGCAGTACTTC. Translation: CASSLGQGAYEQYF.

This clone was counted a single time. The chain is built from TRBV2 and TRBJ2-5, with D possibly being TRBD1 (6 bases). The germline V and J ends were trimmed by 5 bases and 1 base, with 8 bases remaining between them. This CDR3 is 13 amino acids long. CDR1 is SNHLY, CDR2 FYNNEI, per germline. The CDR3 bases are TGTGCCAGCAGTTGGACAGTCCAAGAGACCCAGTACTTC. It yields the protein CASSWTVQETQYF.

The rearrangement joins TRBV29-1 to TRBJ2-3; D is perhaps TRBD1 (6 bases). The ends were cut back, 1 base at V and 5 bases at J, with 16 bases in the middle. CDR1 is SQVTM and CDR2 is ANQGSEA in the germline V gene. The CDR3 is 15 amino acids. CDR3 amino acids: CSVEAPGAGRDTQYF. The CDR3, as DNA: TGCAGCGTTGAAGCCCCAGGGGCAGGGAGAGATACGCAGTATTTT.